Listed here are 21 T cell receptor beta chains from one sample, sequenced in a study of blood T cell repertoires in COVID-19. Method: immunoSEQ multiplex PCR; TCRdb's copy keeps in-frame clones and lacks some. The table records 250,000 or so clones, around 93% of them present only once. Sequencing input: PBMCs or T cells enriched from blood (not recorded which). These receptors all come from a man in his forties who had been exposed to COVID-19.

The chain joins TRBV28 to TRBJ2-7, with D tentatively TRBD1 (6 bases). With 3 bases removed from V and 3 bases from J, the gap between germline ends came to 12 bases. The CDR3 length is 14 residues. Germline CDR1 MDHEN, CDR2 SYDVKM. The CDR3 DNA sequence: TGTGCCAGCAGTTTGCTGGACAGTGACTACGAGCAGTACTTC. As protein: CASSLLDSDYEQYF.

J is TRBJ2-1 and V is TRBV6-5; 9 nucleotides align to TRBD1. With 7 bases clipped from V and 8 bases from J, the junction kept 12 bases outside the gene matches. The CDR3 loop spans 15 amino acids. The germline CDR1 and CDR2 sequences are MNHEY and SVGAGI. CDR3 coding DNA: TGTGCCAGCAACCCGGGGGACAGGGAGGCGGATGAGCAGTTCTTC. It codes for CASNPGDREADEQFF.

The chain combines TRBV27 with TRBJ2-7; 10 nucleotides align to TRBD1. Germline CDR1 and CDR2: MNHEY and SMNVEV (reference sequence). There are 14 residues in the CDR3. V shed 4 bases, J shed 5 bases, and the junction held 5 bases outside the gene matches. The CDR3, as DNA: TGTGCCAGCAGTTCCGGGACAGGGGTCCACGAGCAGTACTTC. It codes for CASSSGTGVHEQYF.

This chain uses TRBV7-2 with TRBJ2-3; weak D call: TRBD2 (6 bases). This CDR3 is built from 15 residues. V was cut by 3 bases and J by 9 bases, with 19 bases left in between. The germline V gene encodes CDR1 SGHTA and CDR2 FQGNSA. CDR3 protein: CASSFGGTLKQTQYF. The CDR3 nucleotides read TGTGCCAGCAGCTTTGGAGGGACCCTAAAGCAAACGCAGTATTTT.

The V gene is TRBV7-8, the J gene TRBJ2-7; D uncertain. In germline, CDR1 is SGHVS, CDR2 FQNEAQ. Trimming took off 4 bases at V and 2 bases at J, with 15 bases between the two ends. The CDR3 length is 15 residues. Here the CDR3 DNA reads TGTGCCAGCAGCTACATATACGACAAGGCCTACGAGCAGTACTTC. It is translated as CASSYIYDKAYEQYF.

The chain carries TRBV11-2 and TRBJ2-1; 11 bases align to TRBD2. There are 15 residues in the CDR3. Germline-derived CDR1 and CDR2 are SGHAT and FQNNGV. V dropped 2 bases and J dropped 9; count of bases not matched to a gene: 6. This CDR3 reads CASSLLTSGMVEQFF. CDR3 coding DNA: TGTGCCAGCAGCTTATTGACTAGCGGGATGGTTGAGCAGTTCTTC.

V gene TRBV3-1 (or the pseudogene TRBV3-2) combines with J gene TRBJ2-7, with D hard to call. The V end lost 0 bases, the J end lost 4 bases, and 4 bases lay between the germline ends. Germline V gene data show CDR1 as LGHDT and CDR2 as YNNKEL (reference sequence). This CDR3 spans 12 amino acids. CDR3 nucleotides: TGTGCCAGCAGCCAAGAGAGGTACGAGCAGTACTTC. Protein product: CASSQERYEQYF.

This clone showed up just once. This chain links TRBV5-1 with TRBJ1-6; possibly TRBD1 for D (6 bases). The V and J ends lost 6 bases and 10 bases respectively, with 14 bases between them. The CDR3 is 13 amino acids. Germline V gene lookup returns CDR1 SGHRS and CDR2 YFSETQ. CDR3 amino acids: CASTPGVESPLHF. The DNA for the CDR3 is TGCGCCAGCACACCAGGGGTAGAGTCACCCCTCCACTTT.

The rearrangement joins TRBV20-1 to TRBJ2-1; the D gene is possibly TRBD2 (5 bases). Germline V lookup: CDR1 DFQATT, CDR2 SNEGSKA (reference sequence). The CDR3 runs to 13 residues. V was cut by 3 bases and J by 12 bases, with 18 bases left in between. The CDR3 loop is CSASLGSGGPQFF. Here the CDR3 DNA reads TGCAGTGCTAGTTTGGGGTCAGGCGGGCCGCAGTTCTTC.

The chain carries TRBV16 and TRBJ1-4; tentatively, D is TRBD1 (5 bases). The CDR3 length is 15 residues. Germline V lookup: CDR1 KGHSY, CDR2 FQNENV. Trimming shortened V by 4 bases and J by 6 bases, and 15 bases separated the two germline ends. This chain's CDR3 is CASSPQQGNDEKLFF. The CDR3 coding sequence is TGTGCCAGCAGCCCTCAGCAGGGAAATGATGAAAAACTGTTTTTT.

This clone was detected once. The chain couples TRBV24-1 to TRBJ2-7; D may be TRBD1 (7 bases). CDR1 and CDR2 from the germline V gene are KGHDR and SFDVKD. The germline V and J ends were trimmed by 4 bases and 1 base, with 13 bases remaining between them. The length of the CDR3 is 15 residues. This CDR3 is CATSETGGQSYEQYF. The CDR3 region has the DNA TGTGCCACCAGTGAGACCGGGGGACAGTCCTACGAGCAGTACTTC.

The chain joins TRBV7-2 to TRBJ1-1; TRBD1 is a possible D gene (6 bases). The CDR3 length is 15 residues. CDR1 is SGHTA and CDR2 is FQGNSA in the germline V gene. Trimming took 1 base from V and 2 from J, leaving 11 bases between them. DNA of the CDR3: TGTGCCAGCAGCTTAGAGAGACAGGTAAACACTGAAGCTTTCTTT. Translating gives CASSLERQVNTEAFF.

This clone has just one count. This chain joins TRBV25-1 and TRBJ2-1, with TRBD1 matching over 7 bases. The germline V gene encodes CDR1 MGHDK and CDR2 SYGVNS. V shed 7 bases, J shed 6 bases, and the junction held 6 bases outside the gene matches. The CDR3 covers 13 residues. CDR3 sequence reads: CASTGQVFNEQFF. CDR3 in DNA: TGTGCCAGCACAGGACAGGTATTCAATGAGCAGTTCTTC.

The rearrangement links TRBV27 to TRBJ2-5, with 10 positions matching TRBD2. V shed 10 bases, J shed 7 bases, and the junction held 9 bases outside the gene matches. The CDR3 extends over 13 amino acids. Germline loops: CDR1 MNHEY, CDR2 SMNVEV (reference sequence). The CDR3 DNA sequence: TGTGCCACAAGGACTAGCGGTACGGGGACCCAGTACTTC. Translation gives CATRTSGTGTQYF.

V is TRBV19 and J is TRBJ1-2; D may be TRBD1 (5 bases). The CDR3 runs 14 residues. V gave up 7 bases and J gave up 4 bases, with 16 bases separating them. CDR1 is LNHDA and CDR2 is SQIVND in the germline V gene (reference sequence). CDR3 loop: CASTNRGDGYGYTF. In DNA, the CDR3 is TGTGCCAGTACCAACCGGGGGGACGGCTATGGCTACACCTTC.

The genes are TRBV14 and TRBJ1-1, with a possible D match to TRBD1 (6 bases). Looked up from germline, CDR1 is SGHDN and CDR2 is FVKESK. The CDR3 is made up of 14 amino acids. Trimming stripped 4 bases from V and 4 bases from J, with 13 bases between. The CDR3 DNA reads TGTGCCAGCAGCCGGGCAGGGGTCTTCACTGAAGCTTTCTTT. Its protein is CASSRAGVFTEAFF. The full variable domain, with the rest looked up from reference TRBV14 and TRBJ1-1, is EAGVTQFPSHSVIEKGQTVTLRCDPISGHDNLYWYRRVMGKEIKFLLHFVKESKQDESGMPNNRFLAERTGGTYSTLKVQPAELEDSGVYFCASSRAGVFTEAFFGQGTRLTVV.

V is TRBV4-1 and J is TRBJ1-3; 8 bases are shared with TRBD1. V gave up 3 bases and J gave up 8 bases; unmatched junction bases: 6. This CDR3 is built from 14 residues. CDR1 is MGHRA and CDR2 is YSYEKL in the germline V gene. As DNA, the CDR3 is TGCGCCAGCAGCCAGAGGACAGGGATGGACACCATATATTTT. Protein product: CASSQRTGMDTIYF.

J is TRBJ2-7 and V is TRBV11-3; 11 bases agree with TRBD2. CDR3 size: 18 residues. V gave up 2 bases and J gave up 0 bases; unmatched junction bases: 9. Germline V gene sequence: CDR1 SGHNT, CDR2 YENEEA. CDR3 residues: CASSLNLLAGGNSYEQYF. The DNA for the CDR3 is TGTGCCAGCAGCTTAAATCTCCTAGCGGGAGGAAACTCCTACGAGCAGTACTTC.

The rearrangement uses TRBV2 and TRBJ1-5; 9 bases fit TRBD1. The length of the CDR3 is 14 residues. The V and J ends lost 5 bases and 8 bases, in that order; junction bases with no gene match: 7. Per germline, CDR1 SNHLY and CDR2 FYNNEI. The DNA of the CDR3 is TGTGCCAGCAGTCGGACAGGGGATAGTAAGCCCCAGCATTTT. Protein: CASSRTGDSKPQHF.

The chain employs TRBV10-2 and TRBJ2-5; 8 nucleotides agree with TRBD1. The trim removed 6 bases at V and 5 bases at J, leaving 5 bases unmatched. The CDR3 runs 13 residues. Germline CDR1 reads WSHSY; CDR2 reads SAAADI. The chain's CDR3 is CASRDRGAETQYF. The CDR3 DNA reads TGCGCCAGCAGAGACAGGGGCGCGGAGACCCAGTACTTC.

The V gene is TRBV7-3, the J gene TRBJ2-1; 12 positions agree with TRBD2. V dropped 5 bases and J dropped 4; count of bases not matched to a gene: 0. Germline V CDR1 and CDR2: SGHTA, FQGTGA. The CDR3 spans 14 residues. CDR3 DNA sequence: TGTGCCAGCAGCGGGACTAGCGGGTACAATGAGCAGTTCTTC. It yields the protein CASSGTSGYNEQFF.